This T cell receptor beta chain comes out of a study of shared clonotypes between healthy human individuals. Study-level background: CD4 naive and memory got three plates each, CD8 naive two, CD8 memory one.

In the case of this clone: What it binds is not known.

The CDR3 runs to 14 residues. The germline V gene has CDR1 SNHLY and CDR2 FYNNEI. The V and J ends lost 11 bases and 7 bases respectively, with 21 bases between them. Study-wide points: Exclusively blood specimens were collected; tissue repertoires likely differ.

Data came from immunoSEQ multiplex PCR; TCRdb stores just in-frame clones and leaves some out. The table records around 690,000 clones, 90% of them present only once. The TCR was taken from a man between 18 and 29 years old in good health. Some clones in this sample may be carry-over from other donors' samples. Sequenced input: memory CD8+ T cells from PBMCs. Subset here: CD45RO+ cells pooled with CCR7-negative TemRA cells. V usage is TRBV2 and J usage is TRBJ2-1; D remains unclear. This chain's CDR3 is CAFQTLLGWNEQFF. CDR3 DNA sequence: TGTGCCTTCCAGACCCTCCTGGGGTGGAATGAGCAGTTCTTC.